There are a few counts of the clone carrying this TCR beta chain. As yet, its antigen is unknown. The sample originates from a study of PD-1 blockade in classical Hodgkin lymphoma. Study-level findings and limits: Healthy donors reportedly exceeded newly diagnosed patients in baseline TCR diversity. Among the patients, those starting nivolumab under 1 year after ASCT were excluded.

Only in-frame clones appear in the TCRdb table, and some are missing; sequencing was by immunoSEQ multiplex PCR. This repertoire shows about 14,000 clones, 80% to 90% found once; its top ten account for 22%. All patients relapsed after autologous stem cell transplantation, and brentuximab vedotin exposure varied. The study recorded best responses of complete response, partial response or progressive disease. This sequence was found in a human donor with classical Hodgkin lymphoma. The sample here was peripheral blood mononuclear cells (PBMCs), taken at baseline.

The CDR3 loop reads CASSSISGTTYEQYF. CDR3 bases: TGCGCCAGCAGCTCTATCTCCGGGACAACCTACGAGCAGTACTTC. The chain carries TRBV5-1 and TRBJ2-7; the D gene is possibly TRBD1 (6 bases). Trimming shortened V by 3 bases and J by 2 bases, and 15 bases separated the two germline ends. The CDR3 contains 15 residues. The germline CDR1 and CDR2 sequences are SGHRS and YFSETQ.